This T cell receptor (beta chain) stems from a study of blood T cell repertoires in COVID-19 (dated by TCRdb to the early 2020s). For context, the study as a whole: The collaborator samples originated in the United States, Italy and Spain and spanned the acute and convalescent phases of COVID-19. The material from the prospective study consisted of cDNA or gDNA derived from T cells, B-cell-depleted T cells, or PBMCs. Deeply sampled blood TCRbeta repertoires from subjects exposed to, actively infected with, or recovered from COVID-19 were included in the dataset. The repertoires were made available in a free public database intended to serve as a resource for research on the immune response to SARS-CoV-2. The samples were drawn from two sources: the first 160 participants of the ongoing ImmuneRACE study, and 1,200 or so subjects contributed by 6 global collaborators. The sample metadata nearly always contained a de-identified subject ID, COVID-19 status, age in years and sex. Where HLA class I and class II types were available, the types were taken from metadata supplied by the sample provider, not from assay-based typing.

Comment on this clone: Its antigen specificity is not known. No much larger clone is present one base from it, and per-base qualities are unavailable.

Study-wide conclusions, independent of this receptor: The amount of clinical and demographic metadata varied by source and participant and was provided uncurated.

Collaborating institutions collected whole blood in K2EDTA tubes following their own protocols. For TCRbeta analysis, collaborators shipped samples in one of three forms: frozen whole blood, isolated PBMCs, or DNA extracted from either of those sample types. TCRbeta CDR3 regions were amplified from genomic DNA by means of the immunoSEQ Assay, a bias-controlled multiplex PCR. In the source study's methods: Nucleated cell counts per sample were estimated from amplification of reference gene primers within the assay. To quantify the absolute abundance of each unique TCRbeta CDR3 rearrangement, sequence reads were collapsed and filtered. For each sample, productive Simpson clonality was calculated as the square root of Simpson's diversity index over productive rearrangements. TCRdb limited this immuneACCESS table to in-frame rearrangements with V and J called. A share of clones is missing; checked studies link under half to unresolved V genes, and the rest is unexplained. The DNA gave D and trimming, while V, J and clone size come from that table. In all, the sample holds 140,000 to 150,000 clones, and around 90% of those were seen once. The ten largest make up approximately 2% of the sample.

Input material: peripheral blood. The sequence derives from a man in his 70s with acute or convalescent COVID-19.

The CDR3 region reads CASSDGDYGYTF. The bases are TGTGCCAGCAGTGACGGGGATTATGGCTACACCTTC. This sequence uses TRBV6-2 or TRBV6-3 and TRBJ1-2, with the D gene not confidently named. The CDR3 runs 12 residues from the cysteine to the phenylalanine. Only the CDR3 region is kept as DNA, spanning 36 bases read in frame from base 1. V gives up 5 bases and J gives up 5 bases, and the segment between their germline ends measures 9 bases. The germline V gene yields MNHEY for CDR1 and SVGEGT for CDR2.